This T cell receptor beta chain is from a study of blood T cells in healthy people across ages. The total RNA that was extracted per sample amounted to at least 5.5 micrograms. The length of the CDR3 is 15 residues. Trimming removed 6 bases at V and 0 bases at J, with 11 bases between. The germline V gene encodes CDR1 LNHDA and CDR2 SQIVND (reference sequence). For the second PCR, which ran for roughly 7 to 11 cycles, a sample-barcoded 5' primer and a J-beta primer mix were used. The template-switch adaptor, which had 12 random nucleotides, put a tag on each cDNA molecule. TCRdb called the 5' RACE reads again in MiXCR, with one record for every CDR3 protein. The repertoire includes some 700,000 distinct CDR3 sequences, 22% of them detected once, and less than 25% sits in the top ten. This clonotype was observed a few times.

The rearrangement uses TRBV19 and TRBJ1-4; D is unresolved. The sequence derives from a man aged 65 to 79 in good health. The sequenced material came from blood. DNA of the CDR3: TGTGCCAGTAGGGACGGATATGCAACTAATGAAAAACTGTTTTTT. Its protein product is CASRDGYATNEKLFF.